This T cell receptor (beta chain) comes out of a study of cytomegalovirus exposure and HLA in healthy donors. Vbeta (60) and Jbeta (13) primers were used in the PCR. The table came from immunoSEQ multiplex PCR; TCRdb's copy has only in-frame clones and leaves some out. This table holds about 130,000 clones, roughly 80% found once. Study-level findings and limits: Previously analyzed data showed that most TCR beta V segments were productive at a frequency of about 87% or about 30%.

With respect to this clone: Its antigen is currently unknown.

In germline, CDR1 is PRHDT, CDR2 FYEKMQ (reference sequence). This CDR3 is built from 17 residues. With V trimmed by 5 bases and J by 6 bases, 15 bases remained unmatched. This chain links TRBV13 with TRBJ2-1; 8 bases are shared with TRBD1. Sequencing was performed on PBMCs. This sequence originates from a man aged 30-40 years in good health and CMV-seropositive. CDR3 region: CASSTPTGTGRANEQFF. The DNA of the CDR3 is TGTGCCAGCAGCACACCTACCGGGACAGGACGGGCCAATGAGCAGTTCTTC.